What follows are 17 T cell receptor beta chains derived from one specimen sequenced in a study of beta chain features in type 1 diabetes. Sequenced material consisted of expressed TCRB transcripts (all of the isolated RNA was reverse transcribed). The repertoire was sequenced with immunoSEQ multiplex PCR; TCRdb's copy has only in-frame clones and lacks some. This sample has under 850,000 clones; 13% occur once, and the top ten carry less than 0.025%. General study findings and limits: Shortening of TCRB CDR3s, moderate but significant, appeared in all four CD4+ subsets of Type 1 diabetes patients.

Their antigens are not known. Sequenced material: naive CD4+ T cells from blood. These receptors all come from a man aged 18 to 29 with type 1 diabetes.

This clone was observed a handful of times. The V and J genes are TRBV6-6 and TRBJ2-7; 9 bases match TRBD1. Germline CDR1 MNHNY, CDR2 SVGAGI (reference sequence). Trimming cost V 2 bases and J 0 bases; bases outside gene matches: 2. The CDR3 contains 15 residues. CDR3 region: CASSYTGQGSYEQYF. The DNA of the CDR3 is TGTGCCAGCAGTTACACGGGACAGGGCTCCTACGAGCAGTACTTC.

The CDR3 DNA reads as TGTGCTAGTGGTTTGGGGGCCAACTCCTACAATGAGCAGTTCTTC. It specifies CASGLGANSYNEQFF. J is TRBJ2-1 and V is TRBV12-5, with D unresolved. Germline lookup yields CDR1 LGHNT and CDR2 FRNRAP. V was pared by 1 base and J by 0 bases, with 7 bases between. This CDR3 region has 15 residues.

The CDR3 region is CASSLLTGGDQPQHF. Written as DNA, the CDR3 is TGTGCCAGCAGCTTATTGACGGGCGGGGATCAGCCCCAGCATTTT. The chain joins TRBV7-9 to TRBJ1-5; no clear D. Germline lookup yields CDR1 SEHNR and CDR2 FQNEAQ (reference sequence). The CDR3 loop spans 15 amino acids. With 2 bases removed from V and 5 bases from J, the gap between germline ends came to 13 bases.

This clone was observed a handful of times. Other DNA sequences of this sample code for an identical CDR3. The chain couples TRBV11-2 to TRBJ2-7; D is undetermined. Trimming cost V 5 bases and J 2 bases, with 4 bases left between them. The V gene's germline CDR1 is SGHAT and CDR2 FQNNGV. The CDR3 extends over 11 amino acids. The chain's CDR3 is CASSPAYEQYF. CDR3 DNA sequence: TGTGCCAGCAGCCCAGCCTACGAGCAGTACTTC.

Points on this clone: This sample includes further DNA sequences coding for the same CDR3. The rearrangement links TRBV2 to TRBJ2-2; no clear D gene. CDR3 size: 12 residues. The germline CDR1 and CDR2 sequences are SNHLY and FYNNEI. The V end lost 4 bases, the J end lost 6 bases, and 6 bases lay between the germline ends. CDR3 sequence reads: CASSVGPGELFF. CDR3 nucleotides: TGTGCCAGCAGTGTAGGTCCCGGGGAGCTGTTTTTT. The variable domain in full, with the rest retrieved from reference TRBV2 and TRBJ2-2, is EPEVTQTPSHQVTQMGQEVILRCVPISNHLYFYWYRQILGQKVEFLVSFYNNEISEKSEIFDDQFSVERPDGSNFTLKIRSTKLEDSAMYFCASSVGPGELFFGEGSRLTVL.

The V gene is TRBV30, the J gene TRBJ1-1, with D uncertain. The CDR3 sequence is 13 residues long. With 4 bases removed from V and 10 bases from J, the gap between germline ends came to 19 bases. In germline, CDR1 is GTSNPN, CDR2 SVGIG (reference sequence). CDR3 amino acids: CAWTTRPTDGAFF. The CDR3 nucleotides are TGTGCCTGGACCACTCGGCCTACAGACGGAGCTTTCTTT.

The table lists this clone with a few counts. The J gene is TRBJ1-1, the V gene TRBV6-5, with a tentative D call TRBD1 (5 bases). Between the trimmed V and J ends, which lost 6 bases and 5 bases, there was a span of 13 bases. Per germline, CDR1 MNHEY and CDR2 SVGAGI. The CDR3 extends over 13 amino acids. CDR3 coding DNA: TGTGCCAGCAGGTACCCCCAGGGAACTGAAGCTTTCTTT. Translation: CASRYPQGTEAFF.

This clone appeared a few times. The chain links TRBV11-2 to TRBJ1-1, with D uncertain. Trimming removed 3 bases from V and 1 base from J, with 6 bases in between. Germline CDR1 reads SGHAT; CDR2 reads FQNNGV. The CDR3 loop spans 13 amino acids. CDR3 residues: CASSFLENTEAFF. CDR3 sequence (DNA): TGTGCCAGCAGCTTTTTGGAGAACACTGAAGCTTTCTTT.

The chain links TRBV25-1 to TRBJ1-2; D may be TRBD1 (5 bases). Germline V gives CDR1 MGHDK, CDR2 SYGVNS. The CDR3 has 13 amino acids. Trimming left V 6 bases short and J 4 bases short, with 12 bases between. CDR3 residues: CASRLGELYGYTF. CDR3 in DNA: TGTGCCAGCAGACTGGGGGAACTCTATGGCTACACCTTC.

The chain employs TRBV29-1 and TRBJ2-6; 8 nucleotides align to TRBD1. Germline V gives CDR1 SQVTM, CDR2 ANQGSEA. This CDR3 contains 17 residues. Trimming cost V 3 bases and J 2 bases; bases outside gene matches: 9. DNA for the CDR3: TGCAGCGTTGACGCTAGGACAGGGCTTACTGGGGCCAACGTCCTGACTTTC. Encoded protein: CSVDARTGLTGANVLTF.

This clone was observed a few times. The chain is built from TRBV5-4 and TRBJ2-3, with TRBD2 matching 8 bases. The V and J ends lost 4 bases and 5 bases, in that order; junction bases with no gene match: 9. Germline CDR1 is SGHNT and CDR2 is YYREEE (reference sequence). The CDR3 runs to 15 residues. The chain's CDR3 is CASSPPRGDGDTQYF. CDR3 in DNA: TGTGCCAGCAGCCCTCCGCGGGGGGATGGAGATACGCAGTATTTT.

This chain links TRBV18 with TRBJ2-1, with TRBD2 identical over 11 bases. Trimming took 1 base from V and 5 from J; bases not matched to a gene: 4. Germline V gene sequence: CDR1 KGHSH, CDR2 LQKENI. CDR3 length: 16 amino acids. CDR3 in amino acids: CASSPLLAGADNEQFF. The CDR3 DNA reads TGTGCCAGCTCACCACTACTAGCGGGGGCAGACAATGAGCAGTTCTTC.

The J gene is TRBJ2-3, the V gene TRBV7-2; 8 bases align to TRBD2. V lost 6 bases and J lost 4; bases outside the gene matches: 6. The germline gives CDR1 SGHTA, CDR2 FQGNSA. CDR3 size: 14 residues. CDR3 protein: CASSSGLAPDTQYF. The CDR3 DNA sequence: TGTGCCAGCAGTTCCGGACTAGCCCCAGATACGCAGTATTTT.

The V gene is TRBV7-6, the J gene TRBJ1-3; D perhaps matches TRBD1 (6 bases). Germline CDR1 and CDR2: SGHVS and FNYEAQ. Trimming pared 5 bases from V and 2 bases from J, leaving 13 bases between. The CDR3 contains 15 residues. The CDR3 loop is CASSLLTGTGNTIYF. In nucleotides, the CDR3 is TGTGCCAGCAGCCTACTTACAGGGACTGGAAACACCATATATTTT.

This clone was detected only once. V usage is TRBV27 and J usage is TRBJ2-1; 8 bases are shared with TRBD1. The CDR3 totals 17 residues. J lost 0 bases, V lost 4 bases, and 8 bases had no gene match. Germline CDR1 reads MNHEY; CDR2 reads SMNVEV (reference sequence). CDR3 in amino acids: CASSSWTGPSSYNEQFF. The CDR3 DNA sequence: TGTGCCAGCAGTTCCTGGACAGGGCCCAGCTCCTACAATGAGCAGTTCTTC.

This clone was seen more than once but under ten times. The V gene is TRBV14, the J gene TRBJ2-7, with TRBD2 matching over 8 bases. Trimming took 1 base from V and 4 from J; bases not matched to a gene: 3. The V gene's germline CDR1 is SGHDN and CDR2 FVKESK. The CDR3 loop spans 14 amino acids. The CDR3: CASSQVAGLYEQYF. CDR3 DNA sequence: TGTGCCAGCAGCCAAGTAGCGGGGTTATACGAGCAGTACTTC.

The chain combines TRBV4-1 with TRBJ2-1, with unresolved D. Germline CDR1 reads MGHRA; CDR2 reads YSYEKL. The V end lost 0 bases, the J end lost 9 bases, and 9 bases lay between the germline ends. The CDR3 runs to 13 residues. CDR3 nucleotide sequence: TGCGCCAGCAGCCAAGAAATCTGGCTTGAGCAGTTCTTC. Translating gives CASSQEIWLEQFF.